This T cell receptor beta chain derives from a study of beta chain features in type 1 diabetes. Study findings and constraints: Fewer junction insertions and more nucleotide deletions appeared in type 1 diabetes patients.

Expressed TCRB transcripts got sequenced, as all isolated RNA was reverse transcribed. Assay: immunoSEQ multiplex PCR; the TCRdb copy retains only in-frame clones and omits some. Altogether fewer than 900,000 clones are present, roughly 16% being singletons, with the ten largest covering 0.023%. Germline V lookup: CDR1 SGHKS, CDR2 YYEKEE (reference sequence). With V trimmed by 4 bases and J by 3 bases, 10 bases remained unmatched. This CDR3 is 16 amino acids long. Note on this clone: Its antigen is still unknown.

Sequencing used naive CD4+ T cells from blood. This TCR was recovered from a woman aged 18 to 35 in good health. This rearrangement joins TRBV5-5 to TRBJ2-5; 9 bases are shared with TRBD2. DNA of the CDR3: TGTGCCAGCAGCGCTAACCCGGGACTAGCTGAAGAGACCCAGTACTTC. It codes for CASSANPGLAEETQYF. Together with reference TRBV5-5 and TRBJ2-5, the CDR3 gives the full variable domain: DAGVTQSPTHLIKTRGQQVTLRCSPISGHKSVSWYQQVLGQGPQFIFQYYEKEERGRGNFPDRFSARQFPNYSSELNVNALLLGDSALYLCASSANPGLAEETQYFGPGTRLLVL.